This entry lists 17 T cell receptor beta chains sequenced from one sample in a study of T cell responses to AZD1222 COVID-19 vaccine. The table came from immunoSEQ multiplex PCR; TCRdb's copy has only in-frame clones and leaves some out. The data show about 200,000 clones, with 90% to 95% seen just once and about 3.6% held by the top ten. Source: peripheral blood, taken 28 days after the second dose of the MenACWY control vaccine. These receptors all stem from an adult who received the MenACWY meningococcal vaccine as a control.

This clone came up once. The chain combines TRBV9 with TRBJ2-5, with 8 bases matching TRBD2. The CDR3 length is 14 residues. Per germline, CDR1 SGDLS and CDR2 YYNGEE. V lost 3 bases to trimming and J lost 2 bases; unmatched junction nucleotides: 3. The CDR3 coding sequence is TGTGCCAGCAGCGAAAGCGGGGGACAAGAGACCCAGTACTTC. Translated: CASSESGGQETQYF.

This clone appeared once. This sequence joins TRBV9 and TRBJ2-7; 9 positions agree with TRBD2. CDR1 is SGDLS, CDR2 YYNGEE, per germline. The CDR3 contains 15 residues. Germline trimming cut 4 bases from V and 3 bases from J; bases unmatched to any gene: 8. Here the CDR3 reads CASSPQAGGGYEQYF. Written as DNA, the CDR3 is TGTGCCAGCAGCCCCCAAGCGGGAGGCGGCTACGAGCAGTACTTC.

The rearrangement joins TRBV1 to TRBJ2-5; TRBD2, the table's D call, lacks a check against the DNA. TRBV1 is recorded as a pseudogene. The CDR3 spans 18 residues. This CDR3 reads CTSSRISEEREREETQYF. The CDR3 DNA reads as TGCACCAGCAGCCGAATAAGTGAGGAGCGGGAGCGGGAGGAGACCCAGTACTTC.

The sample holds a few counts of this clone. The chain links TRBV30 to TRBJ2-3; TRBD1 matches 7 bases. Germline V gene lookup returns CDR1 GTSNPN and CDR2 SVGIG (reference sequence). Losses at the gene ends were 7 bases for V and 1 base for J; bases not matched to a gene: 8. The CDR3 extends over 14 amino acids. Here the CDR3 reads CASSLGQGTDTQYF. The CDR3 DNA sequence: TGTGCCTCTAGCCTAGGACAGGGCACAGATACGCAGTATTTT.

The gene calls are TRBV5-6 and TRBJ2-7; the D gene is possibly TRBD1 (6 bases). V dropped 5 bases and J dropped 3 bases, with 12 bases sitting between them. The germline gives CDR1 SGHDT, CDR2 YYEEEE. This CDR3 spans 13 amino acids. CDR3 region: CASRDRSHYEQYF. The CDR3 DNA reads TGTGCCAGCAGGGACAGATCCCACTACGAGCAGTACTTC.

The chain recombines TRBV11-3 with TRBJ2-3, with 11 bases aligning to TRBD2. CDR1 and CDR2 from the germline V gene are SGHNT and YENEEA. Unmatched junction bases numbered 10, after V lost 5 bases and J lost 3 bases. The CDR3 has 17 residues. For the CDR3, the DNA is TGTGCCAGCAGCCAAGGAGTCGGGACTAGCGGTACAGATACGCAGTATTTT. It yields the protein CASSQGVGTSGTDTQYF.

This CDR3 is CAWTRVGDAGANVLTF. The DNA for the CDR3 is TGTGCCTGGACGAGGGTGGGGGATGCTGGGGCCAACGTCCTGACTTTC. The chain joins TRBV30 to TRBJ2-6, with D possibly called TRBD1 or TRBD2 (5 bases each). CDR1 GTSNPN and CDR2 SVGIG come from the germline V gene (reference sequence). Trimming stripped 4 bases from V and 2 bases from J, with 15 bases between. The CDR3 contains 16 residues.

The chain uses TRBV19 and TRBJ1-5; 9 bases are shared with TRBD1. Per germline, CDR1 LNHDA and CDR2 SQIVND (reference sequence). The junction had 10 bases not matched to a gene; V was cut back by 3 bases and J by 4 bases. This CDR3 has 17 amino acids. In nucleotides, the CDR3 is TGTGCCAGTAGTATCGACAGGGGGGGAAATTTGAATCAGCCCCAGCATTTT. Amino acid sequence: CASSIDRGGNLNQPQHF.

CDR3 nucleotides: TGTGCCAGCAGCCTCCTGAGGGATGAGCAGTTCTTC. This codes for CASSLLRDEQFF. The chain couples TRBV11-1 to TRBJ2-1, with D possibly matching TRBD2 (5 bases). Germline V CDR1 and CDR2: SGHAT, FQDESV (reference sequence). V was trimmed by 5 bases and J by 8 bases, leaving 10 bases between them. The CDR3 has 12 residues.

The chain employs TRBV6-1 and TRBJ2-5; 15 bases align to TRBD2. Germline values: CDR1 MNHNS, CDR2 SASEGT. The CDR3 is made up of 17 amino acids. The trim removed 3 bases at V and 1 base at J, leaving 3 bases unmatched. CDR3 DNA sequence: TGTGCCAGCAGTGAGGGACTAGCGGGAGGACCCCAAGAGACCCAGTACTTC. The encoded protein is CASSEGLAGGPQETQYF.

The J gene is TRBJ1-2, the V gene TRBV18, with D unclear. Deletions cut 3 bases from V and 8 bases from J, with 19 bases between. Germline CDR1 is KGHSH and CDR2 is LQKENI. CDR3 size: 15 residues. CDR3 in amino acids: CASSPRRIDIGGYTF. CDR3 DNA sequence: TGTGCCAGCTCACCCCGGCGGATCGATATAGGGGGCTACACCTTC.

V is TRBV28 and J is TRBJ2-1; possible D gene TRBD2, 6 bases. V dropped 2 bases and J dropped 12 bases, with 17 bases sitting between them. This CDR3 has 14 residues. The germline gives CDR1 MDHEN, CDR2 SYDVKM. In nucleotides, the CDR3 is TGTGCCAGCAGTTTACCCACTAGCTTCGATGGGCAGTTCTTC. Translating it yields CASSLPTSFDGQFF.

The V call is TRBV11-3, the J call TRBJ1-6, with D uncertain. The ends were cut back, 3 bases at V and 5 bases at J, with 8 bases in the middle. Germline CDR1 reads SGHNT; CDR2 reads YENEEA. The CDR3 spans 14 residues. CDR3 loop: CASSLNSDNSPLHF. The DNA of the CDR3 is TGTGCCAGCAGCTTGAACAGCGATAATTCACCCCTCCACTTT.

The chain carries TRBV7-8 and TRBJ2-3, with D unclear. This CDR3 has 13 amino acids. The germline V and J ends were trimmed by 2 bases and 5 bases, with 8 bases remaining between them. Germline CDR1 reads SGHVS; CDR2 reads FQNEAQ. The CDR3, as DNA: TGTGCCAGCAGCTTATCAGGAAGAGATACGCAGTATTTT. As protein: CASSLSGRDTQYF.

The rearrangement links TRBV9 to TRBJ2-3; D possibly matches TRBD1 or TRBD2 (6 bases each). V was clipped by 0 bases and J by 2 bases, with 10 bases between them. The CDR3 sequence is 15 residues long. Germline values: CDR1 SGDLS, CDR2 YYNGEE. This CDR3 reads CASSVEGGNTDTQYF. The CDR3 region has the DNA TGTGCCAGCAGCGTAGAGGGGGGAAACACAGATACGCAGTATTTT.

This sequence joins TRBV6-2 or TRBV6-3 and TRBJ1-5; possibly TRBD1 for D (5 bases). This CDR3 has 15 residues. Trimming removed 6 bases from V and 7 bases from J, with 19 bases in between. The V gene's germline CDR1 is MNHEY and CDR2 SVGEGT. The CDR3 here is CASSPQGMGTQPQHF. The CDR3 nucleotides are TGTGCCAGCAGCCCCCAGGGAATGGGAACGCAGCCCCAGCATTTT.

V gene TRBV6-4 combines with J gene TRBJ1-5, with D possibly TRBD1 on 5 matching bases. The length of the CDR3 is 15 residues. V was shortened by 4 bases and J by 3 bases, with 13 bases between the two germline ends. Looked up from germline, CDR1 is MRHNA and CDR2 is SNTAGT. CDR3 loop: CASSAYGGNNQPQHF. In DNA form, the CDR3 reads TGTGCCAGCAGTGCCTACGGGGGAAACAATCAGCCCCAGCATTTT.